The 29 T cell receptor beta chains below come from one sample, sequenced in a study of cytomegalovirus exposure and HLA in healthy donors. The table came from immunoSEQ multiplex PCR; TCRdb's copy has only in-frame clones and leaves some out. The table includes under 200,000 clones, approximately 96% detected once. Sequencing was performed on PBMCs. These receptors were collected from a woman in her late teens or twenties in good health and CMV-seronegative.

The CDR3 is CASKGGGLFTEAFF. CDR3 bases: TGTGCCAGCAAAGGGGGCGGGTTATTCACTGAAGCTTTCTTT. The chain couples TRBV21-1 to TRBJ1-1; the D call in the table, TRBD1, was not verified against the DNA. TRBV21-1 is a recognized pseudogene. This CDR3 has 14 residues.

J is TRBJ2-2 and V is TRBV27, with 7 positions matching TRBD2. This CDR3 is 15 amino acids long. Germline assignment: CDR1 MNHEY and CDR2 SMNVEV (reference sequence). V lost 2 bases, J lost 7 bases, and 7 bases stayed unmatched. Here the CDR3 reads CASSLGGGFSGELFF. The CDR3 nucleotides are TGTGCCAGCAGTTTAGGGGGGGGGTTCAGCGGGGAGCTGTTTTTT.

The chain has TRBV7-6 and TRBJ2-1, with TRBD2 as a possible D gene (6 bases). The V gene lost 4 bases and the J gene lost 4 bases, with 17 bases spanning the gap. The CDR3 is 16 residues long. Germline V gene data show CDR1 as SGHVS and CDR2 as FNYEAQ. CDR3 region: CASSSEVGGSYNEQFF. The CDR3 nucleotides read TGTGCCAGCAGCTCCGAGGTTGGGGGGTCTTACAATGAGCAGTTCTTC. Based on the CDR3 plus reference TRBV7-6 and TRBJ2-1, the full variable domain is GAGVSQSPRYKVTKRGQDVALRCDPISGHVSLYWYRQALGQGPEFLTYFNYEAQQDKSGLPNDRFSAERPEGSISTLTIQRTEQRDSAMYRCASSSEVGGSYNEQFFGPGTRLTVL.

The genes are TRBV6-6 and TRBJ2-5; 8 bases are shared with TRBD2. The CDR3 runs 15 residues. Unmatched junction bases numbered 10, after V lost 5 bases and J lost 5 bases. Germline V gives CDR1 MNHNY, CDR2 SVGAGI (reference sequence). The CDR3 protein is CASSTAGTSWETQYF. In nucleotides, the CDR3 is TGTGCCAGCAGTACAGCCGGGACTAGTTGGGAGACCCAGTACTTC.

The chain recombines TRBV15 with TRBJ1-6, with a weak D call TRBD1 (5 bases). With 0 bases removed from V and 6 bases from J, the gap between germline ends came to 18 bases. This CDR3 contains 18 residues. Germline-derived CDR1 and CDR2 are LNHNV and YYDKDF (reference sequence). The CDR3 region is CATSRDIAQGWSNSPLHF. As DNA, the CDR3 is TGTGCCACCAGCAGAGATATCGCCCAGGGATGGAGTAATTCACCCCTCCACTTT.

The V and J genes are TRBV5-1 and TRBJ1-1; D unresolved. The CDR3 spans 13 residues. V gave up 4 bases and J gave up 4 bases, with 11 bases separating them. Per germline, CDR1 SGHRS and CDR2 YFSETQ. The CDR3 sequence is CASSQIVSTEAFF. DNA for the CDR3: TGCGCCAGCAGCCAAATAGTGTCCACTGAAGCTTTCTTT.

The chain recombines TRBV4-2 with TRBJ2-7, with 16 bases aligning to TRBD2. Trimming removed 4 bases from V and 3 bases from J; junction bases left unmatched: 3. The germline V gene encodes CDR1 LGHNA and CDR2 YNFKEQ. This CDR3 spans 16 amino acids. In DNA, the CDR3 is TGTGCCAGCAGCCCGGGACTAGCGGGGGGGAACTACGAGCAGTACTTC. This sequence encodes CASSPGLAGGNYEQYF.

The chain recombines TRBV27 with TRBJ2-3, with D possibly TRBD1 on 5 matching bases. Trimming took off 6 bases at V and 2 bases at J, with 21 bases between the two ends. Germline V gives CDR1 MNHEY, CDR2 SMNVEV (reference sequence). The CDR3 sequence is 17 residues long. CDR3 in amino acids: CASSYTYRNDHTDTQYF. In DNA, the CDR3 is TGTGCCAGCAGCTACACATACAGGAATGACCACACAGATACGCAGTATTTT.

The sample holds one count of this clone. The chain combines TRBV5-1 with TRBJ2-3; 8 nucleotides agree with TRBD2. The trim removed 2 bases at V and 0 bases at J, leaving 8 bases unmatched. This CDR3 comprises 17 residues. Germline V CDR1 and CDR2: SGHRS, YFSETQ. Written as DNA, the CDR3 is TGCGCCAGCAGCTTATCGATTAGCGGGGCTAGCACAGATACGCAGTATTTT. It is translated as CASSLSISGASTDTQYF.

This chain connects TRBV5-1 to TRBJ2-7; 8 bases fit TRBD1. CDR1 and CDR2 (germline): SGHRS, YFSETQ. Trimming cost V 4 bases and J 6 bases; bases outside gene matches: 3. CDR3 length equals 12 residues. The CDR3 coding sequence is TGCGCCAGCAGCGCGACAGGGGCCGAGCAGTACTTC. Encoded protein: CASSATGAEQYF. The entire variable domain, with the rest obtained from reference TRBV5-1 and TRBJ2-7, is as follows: KAGVTQTPRYLIKTRGQQVTLSCSPISGHRSVSWYQQTPGQGLQFLFEYFSETQRNKGNFPGRFSGRQFSNSRSEMNVSTLELGDSALYLCASSATGAEQYFGPGTRLTVT.

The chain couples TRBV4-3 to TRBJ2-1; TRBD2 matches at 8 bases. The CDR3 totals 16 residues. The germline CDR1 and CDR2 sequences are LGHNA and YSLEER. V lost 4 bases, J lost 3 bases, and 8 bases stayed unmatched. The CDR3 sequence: CASSRLRGAGYNEQFF. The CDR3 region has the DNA TGCGCCAGCAGCCGCCTGCGGGGGGCGGGCTACAATGAGCAGTTCTTC.

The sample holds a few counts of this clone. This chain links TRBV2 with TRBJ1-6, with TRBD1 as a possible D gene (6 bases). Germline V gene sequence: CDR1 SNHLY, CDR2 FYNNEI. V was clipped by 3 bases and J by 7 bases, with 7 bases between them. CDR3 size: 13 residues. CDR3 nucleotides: TGTGCCAGCAGTGAGAGGGGGAATTCACCCCTCCACTTT. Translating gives CASSERGNSPLHF.

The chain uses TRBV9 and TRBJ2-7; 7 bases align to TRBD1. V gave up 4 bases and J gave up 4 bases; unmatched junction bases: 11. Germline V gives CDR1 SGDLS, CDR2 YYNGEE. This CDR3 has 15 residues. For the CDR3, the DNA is TGTGCCAGCAGCCTATCATGGCAGGGGGTTTACGAGCAGTACTTC. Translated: CASSLSWQGVYEQYF.

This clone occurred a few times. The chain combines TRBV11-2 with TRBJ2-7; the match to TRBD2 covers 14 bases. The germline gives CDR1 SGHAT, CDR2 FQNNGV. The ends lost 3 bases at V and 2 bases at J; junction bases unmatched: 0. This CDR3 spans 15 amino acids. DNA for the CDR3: TGTGCCAGCAGCTTGGGACTAGCGGGGGCCTACGAGCAGTACTTC. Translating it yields CASSLGLAGAYEQYF.

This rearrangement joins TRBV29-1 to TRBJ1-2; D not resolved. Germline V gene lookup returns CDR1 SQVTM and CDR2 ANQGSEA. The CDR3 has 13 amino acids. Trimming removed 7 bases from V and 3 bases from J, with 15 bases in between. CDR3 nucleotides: TGCAGCGCCCCAGAGGTCTCCGACTATGGCTACACCTTC. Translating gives CSAPEVSDYGYTF.

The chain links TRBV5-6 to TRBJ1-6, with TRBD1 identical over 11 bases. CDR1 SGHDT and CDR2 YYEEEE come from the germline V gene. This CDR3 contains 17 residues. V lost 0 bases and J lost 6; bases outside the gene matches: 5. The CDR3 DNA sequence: TGTGCCAGCAGCTTGGCTGCGGGGACAGGGGGTAATTCACCCCTCCACTTT. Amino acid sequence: CASSLAAGTGGNSPLHF.

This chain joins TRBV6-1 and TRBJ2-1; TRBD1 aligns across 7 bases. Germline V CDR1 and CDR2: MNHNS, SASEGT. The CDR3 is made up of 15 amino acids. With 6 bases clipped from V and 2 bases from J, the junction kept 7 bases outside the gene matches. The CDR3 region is CASSRDSATYNEQFF. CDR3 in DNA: TGTGCCAGCAGCAGGGACAGCGCGACCTACAATGAGCAGTTCTTC.

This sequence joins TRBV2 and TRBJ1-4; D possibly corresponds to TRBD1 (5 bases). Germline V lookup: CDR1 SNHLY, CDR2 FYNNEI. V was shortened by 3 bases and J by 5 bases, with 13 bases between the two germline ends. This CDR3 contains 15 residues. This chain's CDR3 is CASSDTGVMNEKLFF. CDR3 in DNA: TGTGCCAGCAGTGATACGGGGGTTATGAATGAAAAACTGTTTTTT. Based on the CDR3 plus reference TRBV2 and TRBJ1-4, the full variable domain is EPEVTQTPSHQVTQMGQEVILRCVPISNHLYFYWYRQILGQKVEFLVSFYNNEISEKSEIFDDQFSVERPDGSNFTLKIRSTKLEDSAMYFCASSDTGVMNEKLFFGSGTQLSVL.

The CDR3 here is CASSFRLAGGLNYTDTQYF. The CDR3, as DNA: TGCGCCAGCAGCTTCCGACTAGCGGGGGGCCTTAATTACACAGATACGCAGTATTTT. The rearrangement links TRBV4-1 to TRBJ2-3, with 13 bases fitting TRBD2. With 5 bases clipped from V and 2 bases from J, the junction kept 13 bases outside the gene matches. Per the germline V gene, CDR1 is MGHRA and CDR2 is YSYEKL. The CDR3 consists of 19 residues.

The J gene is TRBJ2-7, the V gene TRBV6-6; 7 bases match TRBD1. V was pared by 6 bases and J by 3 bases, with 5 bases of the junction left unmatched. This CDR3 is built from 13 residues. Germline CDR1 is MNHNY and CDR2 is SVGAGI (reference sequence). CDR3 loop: CASRRRDSYEQYF. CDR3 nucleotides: TGTGCCAGCAGACGCCGGGACAGCTACGAGCAGTACTTC.

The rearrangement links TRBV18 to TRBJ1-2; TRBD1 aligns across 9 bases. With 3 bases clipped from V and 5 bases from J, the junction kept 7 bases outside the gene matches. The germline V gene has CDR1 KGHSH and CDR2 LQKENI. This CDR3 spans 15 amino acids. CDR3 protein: CASSPRDREGYGYTF. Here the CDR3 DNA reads TGTGCCAGCTCACCCCGGGACAGGGAAGGTTATGGCTACACCTTC.

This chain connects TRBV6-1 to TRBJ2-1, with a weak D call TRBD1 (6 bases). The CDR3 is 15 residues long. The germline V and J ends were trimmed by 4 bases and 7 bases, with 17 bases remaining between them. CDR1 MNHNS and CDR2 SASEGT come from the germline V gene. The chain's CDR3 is CASSVQGLYVNEQFF. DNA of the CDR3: TGTGCCAGCAGTGTGCAGGGGCTTTACGTGAATGAGCAGTTCTTC.

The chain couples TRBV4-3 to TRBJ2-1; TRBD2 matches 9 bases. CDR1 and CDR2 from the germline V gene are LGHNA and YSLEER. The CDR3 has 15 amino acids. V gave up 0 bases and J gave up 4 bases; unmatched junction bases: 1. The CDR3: CASSQDTSGYNEQFF. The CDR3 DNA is TGCGCCAGCAGCCAAGACACTAGCGGGTACAATGAGCAGTTCTTC.

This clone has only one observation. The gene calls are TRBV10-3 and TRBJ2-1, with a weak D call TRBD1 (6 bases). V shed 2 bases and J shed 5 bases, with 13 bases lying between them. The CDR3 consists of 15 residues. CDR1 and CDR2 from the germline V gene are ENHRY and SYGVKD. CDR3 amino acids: CAISEDGGRDNEQFF. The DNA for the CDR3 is TGTGCCATCAGTGAGGATGGGGGCCGGGACAATGAGCAGTTCTTC.

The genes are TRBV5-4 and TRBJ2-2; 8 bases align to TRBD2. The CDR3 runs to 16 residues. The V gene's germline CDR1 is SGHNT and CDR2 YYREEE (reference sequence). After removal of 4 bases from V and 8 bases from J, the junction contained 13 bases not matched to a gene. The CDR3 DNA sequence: TGTGCCAGCAGCCCCGGGGGGGCTACACCGGGTGGGGAGCTGTTTTTT. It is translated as CASSPGGATPGGELFF.

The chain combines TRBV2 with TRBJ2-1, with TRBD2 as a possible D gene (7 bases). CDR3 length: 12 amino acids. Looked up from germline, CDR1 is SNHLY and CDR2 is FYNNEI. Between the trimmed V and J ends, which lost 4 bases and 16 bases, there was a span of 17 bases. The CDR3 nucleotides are TGTGCCAGCAGTGGTTCGGGGGGCCGTTTATTCTTC. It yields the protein CASSGSGGRLFF.

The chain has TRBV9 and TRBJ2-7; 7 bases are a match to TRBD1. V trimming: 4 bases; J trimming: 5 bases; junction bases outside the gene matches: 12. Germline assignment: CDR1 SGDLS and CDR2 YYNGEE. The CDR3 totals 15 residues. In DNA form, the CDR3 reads TGTGCCAGCAGCTCAAGACAGGGTAGTTTGAACGAGCAGTACTTC. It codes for CASSSRQGSLNEQYF.

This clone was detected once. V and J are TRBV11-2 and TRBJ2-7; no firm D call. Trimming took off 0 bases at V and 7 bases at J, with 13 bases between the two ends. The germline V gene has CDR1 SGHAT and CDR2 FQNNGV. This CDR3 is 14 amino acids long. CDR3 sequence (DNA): TGTGCCAGCAGCTTAGATCGGAAAATCGGGGAGCAGTACTTC. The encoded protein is CASSLDRKIGEQYF.

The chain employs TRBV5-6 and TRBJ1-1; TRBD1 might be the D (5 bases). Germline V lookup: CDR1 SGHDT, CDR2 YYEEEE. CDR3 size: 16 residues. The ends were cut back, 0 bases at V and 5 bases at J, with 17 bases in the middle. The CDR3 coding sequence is TGTGCCAGCAGCTTGGGGGAAAAAGGGGTGAGGACTGAAGCTTTCTTT. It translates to CASSLGEKGVRTEAFF.